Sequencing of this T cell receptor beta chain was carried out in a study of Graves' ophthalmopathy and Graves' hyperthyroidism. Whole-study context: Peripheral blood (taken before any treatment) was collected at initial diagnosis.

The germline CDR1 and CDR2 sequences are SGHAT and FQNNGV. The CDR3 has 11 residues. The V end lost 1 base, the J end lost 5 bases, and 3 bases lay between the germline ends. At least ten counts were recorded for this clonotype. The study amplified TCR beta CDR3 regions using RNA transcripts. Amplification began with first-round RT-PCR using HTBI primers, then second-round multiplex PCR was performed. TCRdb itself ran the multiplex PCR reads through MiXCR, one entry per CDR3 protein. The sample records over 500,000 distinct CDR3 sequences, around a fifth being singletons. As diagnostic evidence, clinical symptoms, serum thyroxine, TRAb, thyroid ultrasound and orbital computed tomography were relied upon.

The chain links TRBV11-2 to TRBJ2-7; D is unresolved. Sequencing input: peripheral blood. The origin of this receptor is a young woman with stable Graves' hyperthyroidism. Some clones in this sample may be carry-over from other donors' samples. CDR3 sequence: CASSLGHEQYF. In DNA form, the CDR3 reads TGTGCCAGCAGCTTAGGGCACGAGCAGTACTTC.